Below are 22 T cell receptor beta chains sequenced from a single sample in a study of T cell responses to AZD1222 COVID-19 vaccine. TCRdb's table, derived via immunoSEQ multiplex PCR, lists solely in-frame clones and lacks some. The table lists 150,000 to 200,000 clones, more than 85% of them singletons, with 1% to 1.5% in the top ten. The sequences come from peripheral blood, collected 28 days after the second AZD1222 dose. These receptors all stem from an adult who received the AZD1222 COVID-19 vaccine.

The chain employs TRBV27 and TRBJ2-1; D is possibly TRBD2 (5 bases). The germline CDR1 and CDR2 sequences are MNHEY and SMNVEV (reference sequence). The CDR3 has 13 amino acids. The V and J ends lost 6 bases and 9 bases respectively, with 15 bases between them. The CDR3, as DNA: TGTGCCAGCAGGGACTTTATGCCTGGTGAGCAGTTCTTC. Residues: CASRDFMPGEQFF.

The chain carries TRBV19 and TRBJ2-7; 9 nucleotides match TRBD1. Unmatched junction bases numbered 6, after V lost 4 bases and J lost 5 bases. The CDR3 totals 14 residues. In germline, CDR1 is LNHDA, CDR2 SQIVND (reference sequence). CDR3 loop: CASSTDRGADEQYF. CDR3 DNA sequence: TGTGCCAGTAGTACCGACAGGGGGGCCGACGAGCAGTACTTC.

This sequence joins TRBV5-1 and TRBJ2-1, with a possible D match to TRBD1 (6 bases). The germline V and J ends were trimmed by 2 bases and 7 bases, with 19 bases remaining between them. The CDR3 extends over 16 amino acids. Germline assignment: CDR1 SGHRS and CDR2 YFSETQ. CDR3 in DNA: TGCGCCAGCAGCTTAAACCAGGGACAAGGGGCGAATGAGCAGTTCTTC. Translated: CASSLNQGQGANEQFF.

The chain uses TRBV9 and TRBJ1-5; no definite D call. Trimming shortened V by 4 bases and J by 2 bases, and 16 bases separated the two germline ends. The CDR3 runs 16 residues. In germline, CDR1 is SGDLS, CDR2 YYNGEE. This CDR3 is CASSPHPNLGNQPQHF. Here the CDR3 DNA reads TGTGCCAGCAGCCCTCACCCGAATCTAGGCAATCAGCCCCAGCATTTT.

The chain has TRBV27 and TRBJ2-7; the match to TRBD2 covers 7 bases. From germline, CDR1 is MNHEY and CDR2 SMNVEV (reference sequence). V lost 5 bases, J lost 4 bases, and 2 bases stayed unmatched. The CDR3 extends over 12 amino acids. In nucleotides, the CDR3 is TGTGCCAGCAGTCAGCGGGGATACGAGCAGTACTTC. Amino acid sequence: CASSQRGYEQYF.

This chain joins TRBV4-2 and TRBJ1-3; D unresolved. Looked up from germline, CDR1 is LGHNA and CDR2 is YNFKEQ. Deletions cut 3 bases from V and 4 bases from J, with 16 bases between. The CDR3 extends over 16 amino acids. This chain's CDR3 is CASSQDLRTRGNTIYF. CDR3 DNA: TGTGCCAGCAGCCAGGATTTACGAACCAGGGGAAACACCATATATTTT.

This clone was seen a few times. The gene calls are TRBV27 and TRBJ1-6; D remains unclear. V was shortened by 6 bases and J by 6 bases, with 6 bases between the two germline ends. Germline lookup yields CDR1 MNHEY and CDR2 SMNVEV (reference sequence). The CDR3 loop spans 12 amino acids. The CDR3 region has the DNA TGTGCCAGCAGCTTTACTAATTCACCCCTCCACTTT. Residues: CASSFTNSPLHF.

This chain joins TRBV28 and TRBJ2-2; D gene uncertain. Germline-derived CDR1 and CDR2 are MDHEN and SYDVKM. CDR3 size: 14 residues. Trimming cost V 6 bases and J 1 base, with 9 bases left between them. The CDR3 DNA reads TGTGCCAGCAGCACCCTGCTGAACACCGGGGAGCTGTTTTTT. Protein: CASSTLLNTGELFF.

The chain combines TRBV18 with TRBJ1-2, with D tentatively TRBD1 (6 bases). The CDR3 loop spans 16 amino acids. Per the germline V gene, CDR1 is KGHSH and CDR2 is LQKENI. Trimming cost V 0 bases and J 4 bases, with 15 bases left between them. Here the CDR3 reads CASSPPAVGGIYGYTF. The CDR3 nucleotides read TGTGCCAGCTCACCACCGGCTGTGGGGGGCATCTATGGCTACACCTTC.

This sequence joins TRBV3-1 (or the pseudogene TRBV3-2) and TRBJ2-1, with 8 positions matching TRBD2. V shed 4 bases and J 12 bases; nucleotides not matched to a gene: 8. Germline V lookup: CDR1 LGHDT, CDR2 YNNKEL (reference sequence). This CDR3 has 13 amino acids. As DNA, the CDR3 is TGTGCCAGCAGCCGCCCTCGGGGGGGAGGGCAGTTCTTC. Translation gives CASSRPRGGGQFF.

This clone occurred once. The V gene is TRBV7-3, the J gene TRBJ1-6; 9 bases fit TRBD1. The CDR3 extends over 15 amino acids. Germline V gives CDR1 SGHTA, CDR2 FQGTGA. V trimming: 3 bases; J trimming: 8 bases; junction bases outside the gene matches: 5. CDR3: CASSFEGQGYSPLHF. Written as DNA, the CDR3 is TGTGCCAGCAGCTTCGAGGGACAGGGATATTCACCCCTCCACTTT. Based on the CDR3 plus reference TRBV7-3 and TRBJ1-6, the full variable domain is GAGVSQTPSNKVTEKGKYVELRCDPISGHTALYWYRQSLGQGPEFLIYFQGTGAADDSGLPNDRFFAVRPEGSVSTLKIQRTERGDSAVYLCASSFEGQGYSPLHFGNGTRLTVT.

The chain uses TRBV7-9 and TRBJ1-1; the D is unclear. CDR3 length: 12 residues. The V gene lost 6 bases and the J gene lost 1 base, with 6 bases spanning the gap. The germline V gene has CDR1 SEHNR and CDR2 FQNEAQ (reference sequence). In DNA form, the CDR3 reads TGTGCCAGCAGGACCCCGAACACTGAAGCTTTCTTT. Translation: CASRTPNTEAFF.

CDR3 sequence (DNA): TGTGCCAGCAGTTACAGACAGTCGAACACAGATACGCAGTATTTT. Translation: CASSYRQSNTDTQYF. This chain links TRBV6-5 with TRBJ2-3; a possible D gene is TRBD1 (5 bases). Trimming removed 2 bases from V and 2 bases from J, with 11 bases in between. There are 15 residues in the CDR3. Germline CDR1 reads MNHEY; CDR2 reads SVGAGI.

The V gene is TRBV11-3, the J gene TRBJ2-1, with a tentative D call TRBD1 (6 bases). Germline V gives CDR1 SGHNT, CDR2 YENEEA. This CDR3 is built from 15 residues. Trimming cost V 5 bases and J 7 bases, with 18 bases left between them. In DNA, the CDR3 is TGTGCCAGCAGCCTGGCAGGGGCCAACTTAAATGAGCAGTTCTTC. It specifies CASSLAGANLNEQFF.

The chain carries TRBV18 and TRBJ1-5; D unresolved. Germline values: CDR1 KGHSH, CDR2 LQKENI. This CDR3 comprises 13 residues. V gave up 3 bases and J gave up 3 bases, with 6 bases separating them. CDR3 loop: CASSPDINQPQHF. The CDR3 region has the DNA TGTGCCAGCTCACCCGACATCAATCAGCCCCAGCATTTT.

CDR3 nucleotide sequence: TGTGCCAGCAGTCTCAGCATCTCTGGAAACACCATATATTTT. Translating it yields CASSLSISGNTIYF. This rearrangement joins TRBV6-5 to TRBJ1-3; D is ambiguous. Germline values: CDR1 MNHEY, CDR2 SVGAGI. V gave up 5 bases and J gave up 0 bases, with 8 bases separating them. The CDR3 spans 14 residues.

The rearrangement joins TRBV10-2 to TRBJ1-5; D is unresolved. This CDR3 has 14 residues. The V end lost 7 bases, the J end lost 1 base, and 11 bases lay between the germline ends. Germline CDR1 and CDR2: WSHSY and SAAADI. CDR3: CASKPDLSNQPQHF. Here the CDR3 DNA reads TGCGCCAGCAAACCGGATCTAAGCAATCAGCCCCAGCATTTT.

The chain is built from TRBV6-5 and TRBJ2-3, with D tentatively TRBD1 (5 bases). CDR3 size: 15 residues. The germline V and J ends were trimmed by 2 bases and 2 bases, with 11 bases remaining between them. CDR1 and CDR2 from the germline V gene are MNHEY and SVGAGI. The CDR3 here is CASSYTRTLTDTQYF. In DNA, the CDR3 is TGTGCCAGCAGTTACACGCGGACACTCACAGATACGCAGTATTTT.

The chain combines TRBV7-6 with TRBJ1-2, with D hard to call. Trimming cost V 5 bases and J 4 bases, with 11 bases left between them. Germline V lookup: CDR1 SGHVS, CDR2 FNYEAQ. CDR3 length: 13 amino acids. The CDR3 sequence: CASSPTVLYGYTF. CDR3 coding DNA: TGTGCCAGCAGCCCGACGGTGCTCTATGGCTACACCTTC.

This clone was observed a single time. The chain joins TRBV19 to TRBJ1-5; possibly TRBD1 for D (6 bases). The CDR3 sequence is 18 residues long. From germline, CDR1 is LNHDA and CDR2 SQIVND (reference sequence). V was clipped by 0 bases and J by 2 bases, with 17 bases between them. As DNA, the CDR3 is TGTGCCAGTAGTATAGATCTAAGCGGGGGCGACGGCAATCAGCCCCAGCATTTT. As protein: CASSIDLSGGDGNQPQHF.

The chain couples TRBV18 to TRBJ2-3; D is possibly TRBD2 (6 bases). V dropped 3 bases and J dropped 5 bases, with 15 bases sitting between them. The CDR3 covers 15 residues. Germline V gives CDR1 KGHSH, CDR2 LQKENI. DNA for the CDR3: TGTGCCAGCTCACCCGCCGCCCGGGAGCGAGATACGCAGTATTTT. It encodes CASSPAARERDTQYF.

This chain links TRBV6-5 with TRBJ1-3; D is undetermined. The CDR3 is 15 residues long. Germline CDR1 MNHEY, CDR2 SVGAGI. V was trimmed by 0 bases and J by 1 base, leaving 7 bases between them. The CDR3: CASSYSMGSGNTIYF. CDR3 bases: TGTGCCAGCAGTTACTCGATGGGATCTGGAAACACCATATATTTT.